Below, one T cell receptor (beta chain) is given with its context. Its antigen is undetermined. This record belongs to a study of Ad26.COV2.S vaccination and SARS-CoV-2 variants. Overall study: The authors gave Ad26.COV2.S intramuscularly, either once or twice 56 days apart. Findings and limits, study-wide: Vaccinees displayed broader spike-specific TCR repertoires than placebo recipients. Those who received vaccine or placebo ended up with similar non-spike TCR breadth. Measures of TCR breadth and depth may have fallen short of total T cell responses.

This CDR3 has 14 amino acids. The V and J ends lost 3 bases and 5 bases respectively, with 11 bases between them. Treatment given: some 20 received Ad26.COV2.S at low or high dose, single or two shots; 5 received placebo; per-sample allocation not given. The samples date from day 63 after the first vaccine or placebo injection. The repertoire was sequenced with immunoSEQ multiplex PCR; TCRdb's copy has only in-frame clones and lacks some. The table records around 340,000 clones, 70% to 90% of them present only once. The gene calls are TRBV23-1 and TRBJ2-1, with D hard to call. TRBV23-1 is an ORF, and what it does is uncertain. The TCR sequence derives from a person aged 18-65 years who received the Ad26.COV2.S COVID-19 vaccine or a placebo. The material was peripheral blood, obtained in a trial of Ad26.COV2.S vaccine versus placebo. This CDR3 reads CASSHPRYDNEQFF. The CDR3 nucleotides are TGCGCCAGCAGTCACCCCCGCTACGACAATGAGCAGTTCTTC.